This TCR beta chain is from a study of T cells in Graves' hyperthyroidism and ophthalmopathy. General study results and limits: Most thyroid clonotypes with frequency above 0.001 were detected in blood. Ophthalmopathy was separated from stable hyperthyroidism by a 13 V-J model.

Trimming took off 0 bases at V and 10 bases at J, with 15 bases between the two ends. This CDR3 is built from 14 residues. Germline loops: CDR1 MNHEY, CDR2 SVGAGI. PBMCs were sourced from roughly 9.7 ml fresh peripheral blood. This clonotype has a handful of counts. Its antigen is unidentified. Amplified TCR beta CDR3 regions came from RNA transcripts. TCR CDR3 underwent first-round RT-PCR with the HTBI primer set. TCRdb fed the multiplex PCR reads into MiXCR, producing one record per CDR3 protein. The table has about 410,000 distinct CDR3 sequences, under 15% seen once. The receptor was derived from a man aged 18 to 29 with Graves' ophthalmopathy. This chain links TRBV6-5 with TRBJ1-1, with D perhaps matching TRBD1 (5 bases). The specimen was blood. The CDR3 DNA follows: TGTGCCAGCAGTTACTCTGATCGGGGGTGGCGAGCTTTCTTT. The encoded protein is CASSYSDRGWRAFF.